This T cell receptor (beta chain) was sequenced for a study of shared clonotypes between healthy human individuals. TCRdb's copy holds only in-frame clones and misses some; the assay was immunoSEQ multiplex PCR. The table has around 1.9 million clones, about 93% seen once; the top ten hold about 1.7%. CDR1 is MDHEN, CDR2 SYDVKM, per germline. The V and J ends lost 4 bases and 6 bases, in that order; junction bases with no gene match: 18. The CDR3 covers 18 residues. Positive CCR7 selection of CD45RO-negative cells yielded the naive CD8 cells, and terminally differentiated effector memory CD45RA+ cells were excluded.

The sequencing input was naive CD8+ T cells from PBMCs. The J gene is TRBJ2-1, the V gene TRBV28; 7 bases map to TRBD2. The clonotype originates from a man between 18 and 35 years old in good health. Some clones in this sample may be carry-over from other donors' samples. The CDR3 reads CASSSQAGLTSLTNEQFF. For the CDR3, the DNA is TGTGCCAGCAGTTCCCAAGCGGGACTGACTTCTCTCACCAATGAGCAGTTCTTC. Complete variable domain (other parts from reference TRBV28 and TRBJ2-1): DVKVTQSSRYLVKRTGEKVFLECVQDMDHENMFWYRQDPGLGLRLIYFSYDVKMKEKGDIPEGYSVSREKKERFSLILESASTNQTSMYLCASSSQAGLTSLTNEQFFGPGTRLTVL.